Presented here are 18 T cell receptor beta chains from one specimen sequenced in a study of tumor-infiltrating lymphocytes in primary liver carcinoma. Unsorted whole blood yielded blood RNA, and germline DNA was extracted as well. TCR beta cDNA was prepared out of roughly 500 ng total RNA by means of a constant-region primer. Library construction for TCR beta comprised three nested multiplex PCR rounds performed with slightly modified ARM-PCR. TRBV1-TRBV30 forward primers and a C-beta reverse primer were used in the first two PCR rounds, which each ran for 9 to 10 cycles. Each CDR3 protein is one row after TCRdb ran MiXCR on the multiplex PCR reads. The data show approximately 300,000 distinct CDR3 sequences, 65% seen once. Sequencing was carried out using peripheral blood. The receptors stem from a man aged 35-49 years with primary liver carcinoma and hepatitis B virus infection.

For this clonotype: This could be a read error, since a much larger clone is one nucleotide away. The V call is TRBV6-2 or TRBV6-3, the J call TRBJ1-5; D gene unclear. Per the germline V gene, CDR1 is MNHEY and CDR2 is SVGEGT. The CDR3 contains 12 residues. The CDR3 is CTSGNLANLQHF. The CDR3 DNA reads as TGTACCAGCGGAAATCTTGCGAATCTCCAGCATTTT.

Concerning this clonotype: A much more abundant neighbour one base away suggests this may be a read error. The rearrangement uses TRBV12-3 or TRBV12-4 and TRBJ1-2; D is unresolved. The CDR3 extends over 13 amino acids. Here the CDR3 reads CASSLVEGTGFTF. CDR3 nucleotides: TGTGCCAGCAGTTTAGTAGAGGGAACGGGCTTCACCTTC.

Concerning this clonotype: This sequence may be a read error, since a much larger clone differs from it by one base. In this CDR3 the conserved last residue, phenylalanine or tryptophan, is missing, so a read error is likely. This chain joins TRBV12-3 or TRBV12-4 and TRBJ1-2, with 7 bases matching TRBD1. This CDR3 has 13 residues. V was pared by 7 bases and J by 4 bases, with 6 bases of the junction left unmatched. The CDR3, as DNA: TGTGCCAGCACCCTAGGGGGCGGCTATGGCTACACCATC. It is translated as CASTLGGGYGYTI.

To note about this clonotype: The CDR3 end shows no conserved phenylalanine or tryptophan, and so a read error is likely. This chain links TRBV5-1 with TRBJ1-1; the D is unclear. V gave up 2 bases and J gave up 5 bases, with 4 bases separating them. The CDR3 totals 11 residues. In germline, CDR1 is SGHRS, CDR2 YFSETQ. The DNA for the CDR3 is TGCGCCAGCAGCTTCGGGACTGAAGCTTTCTTA. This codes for CASSFGTEAFL.

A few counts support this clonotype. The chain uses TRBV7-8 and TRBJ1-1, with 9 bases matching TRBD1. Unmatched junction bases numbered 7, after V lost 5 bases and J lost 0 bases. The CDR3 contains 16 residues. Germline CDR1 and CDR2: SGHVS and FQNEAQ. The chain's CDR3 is CASSRRDRAMNTEAFF. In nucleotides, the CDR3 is TGTGCCAGCAGCCGCCGGGACAGGGCCATGAACACTGAAGCTTTCTTT.

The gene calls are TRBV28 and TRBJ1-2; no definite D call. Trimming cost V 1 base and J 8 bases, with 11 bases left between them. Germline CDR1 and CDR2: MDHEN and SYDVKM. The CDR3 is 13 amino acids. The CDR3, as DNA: TGTGCCAGCAGTTTATTTGGCAGCTGGGGCTACACCTTC. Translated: CASSLFGSWGYTF.

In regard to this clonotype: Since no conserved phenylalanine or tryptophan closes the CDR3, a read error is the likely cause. The CDR3 loop is CASSLDSAGNTEAFS. The CDR3 region has the DNA TGTGCCAGCAGTTTAGATTCGGCAGGGAACACTGAAGCTTTCTCT. The chain carries TRBV11-2 and TRBJ1-1; no clear D gene. Germline V gene data show CDR1 as SGHAT and CDR2 as FQNNGV. This CDR3 has 15 residues.

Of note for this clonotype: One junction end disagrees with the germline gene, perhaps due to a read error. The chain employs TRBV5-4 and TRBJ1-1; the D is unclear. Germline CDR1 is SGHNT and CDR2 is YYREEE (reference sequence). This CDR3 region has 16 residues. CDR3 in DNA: TGTGCCAGCAGCTTAGGCGAATGGGTCGGGAACACTGAAGCTTTATTT. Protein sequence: CASSLGEWVGNTEALF.

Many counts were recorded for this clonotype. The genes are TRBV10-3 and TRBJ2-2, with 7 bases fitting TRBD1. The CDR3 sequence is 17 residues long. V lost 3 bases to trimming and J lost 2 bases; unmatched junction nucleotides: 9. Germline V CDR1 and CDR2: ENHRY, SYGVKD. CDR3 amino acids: CAISEPGTALNTGELFF. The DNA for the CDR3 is TGTGCCATCAGTGAACCTGGGACAGCTTTAAACACCGGGGAGCTGTTTTTT.

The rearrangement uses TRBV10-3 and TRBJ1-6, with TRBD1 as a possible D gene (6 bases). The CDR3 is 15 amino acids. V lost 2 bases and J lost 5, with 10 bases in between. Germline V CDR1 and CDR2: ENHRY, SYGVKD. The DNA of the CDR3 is TGTGCCATCAGTGAGCAGGCAGGGGATAATTCACCCCTCCACTTT. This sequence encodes CAISEQAGDNSPLHF.

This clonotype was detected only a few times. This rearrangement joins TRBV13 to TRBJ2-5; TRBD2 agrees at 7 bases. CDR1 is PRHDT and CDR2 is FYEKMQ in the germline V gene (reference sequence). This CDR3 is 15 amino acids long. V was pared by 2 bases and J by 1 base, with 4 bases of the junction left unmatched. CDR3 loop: CASSLRGRAQETQYF. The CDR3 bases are TGTGCCAGCAGCTTACGAGGGAGGGCCCAAGAGACCCAGTACTTC. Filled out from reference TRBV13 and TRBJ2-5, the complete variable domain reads AAGVIQSPRHLIKEKRETATLKCYPIPRHDTVYWYQQGPGQDPQFLISFYEKMQSDKGSIPDRFSAQQFSDYHSELNMSSLELGDSALYFCASSLRGRAQETQYFGPGTRLLVL.

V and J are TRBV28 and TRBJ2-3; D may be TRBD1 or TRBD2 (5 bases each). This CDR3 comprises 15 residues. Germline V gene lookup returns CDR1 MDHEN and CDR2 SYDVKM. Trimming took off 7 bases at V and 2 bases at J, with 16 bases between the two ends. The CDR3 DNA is TGTGCCAGCAAACTGGGACGGATCCTCACAGATACGCAGTATTTT. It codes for CASKLGRILTDTQYF.

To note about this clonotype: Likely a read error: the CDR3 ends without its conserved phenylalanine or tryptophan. The CDR3 is CASSWGQGATGNTIYL. The DNA of the CDR3 is TGCGCCAGCAGCTGGGGACAGGGGGCGACTGGAAACACCATATATTTG. The chain links TRBV5-1 to TRBJ1-3; 12 bases align to TRBD1. The germline gives CDR1 SGHRS, CDR2 YFSETQ. The CDR3 has 16 amino acids. V lost 3 bases and J lost 2; bases outside the gene matches: 3.

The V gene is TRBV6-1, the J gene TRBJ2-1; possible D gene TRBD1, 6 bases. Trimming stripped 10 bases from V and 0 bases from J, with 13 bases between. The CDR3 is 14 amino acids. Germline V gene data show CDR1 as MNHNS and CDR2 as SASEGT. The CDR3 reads CANRGQSSYNEQFF. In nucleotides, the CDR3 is TGTGCCAACAGAGGACAGTCCTCCTACAATGAGCAGTTCTTC.

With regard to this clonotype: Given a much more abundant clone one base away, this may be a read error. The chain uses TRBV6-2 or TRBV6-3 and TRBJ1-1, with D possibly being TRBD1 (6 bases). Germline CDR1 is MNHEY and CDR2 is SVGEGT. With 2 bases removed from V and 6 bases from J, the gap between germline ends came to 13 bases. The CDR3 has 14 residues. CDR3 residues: CASSYGDGGAEAFF. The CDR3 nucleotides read TGTGCCAGCAGTTACGGTGACGGGGGCGCTGAAGCTTTCTTT.

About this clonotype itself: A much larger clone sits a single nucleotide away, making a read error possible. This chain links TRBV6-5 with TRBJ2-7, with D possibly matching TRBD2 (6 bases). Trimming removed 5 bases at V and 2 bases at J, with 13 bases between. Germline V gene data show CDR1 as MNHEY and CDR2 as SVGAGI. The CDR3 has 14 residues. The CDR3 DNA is TGTGCCAGCAGTCTAGGAGGGATCCCCTACGAGCAGTACTTC. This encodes CASSLGGIPYEQYF.

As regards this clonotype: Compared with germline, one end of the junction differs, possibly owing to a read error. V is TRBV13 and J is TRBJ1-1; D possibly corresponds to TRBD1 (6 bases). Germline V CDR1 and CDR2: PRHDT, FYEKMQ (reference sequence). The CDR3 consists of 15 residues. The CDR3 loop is CAGSFLGGWVVEAFF. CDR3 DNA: TGTGCCGGCAGCTTCCTAGGGGGGTGGGTAGTTGAAGCTTTCTTT.

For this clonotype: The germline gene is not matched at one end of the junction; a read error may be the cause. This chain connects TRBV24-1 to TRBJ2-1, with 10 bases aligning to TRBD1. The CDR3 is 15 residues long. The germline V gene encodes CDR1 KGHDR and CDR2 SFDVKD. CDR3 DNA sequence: TGTGCCACCAGTGAGCCCGGGACAGGGGACAATGATCAGTTCTTC. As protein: CATSEPGTGDNDQFF.